The next 18 T cell receptor beta chains were all read from a single sample in a study of cytomegalovirus exposure and HLA in healthy donors. The primer mix had 60 Vbeta and 13 Jbeta primers. TCRdb's table, derived via immunoSEQ multiplex PCR, lists solely in-frame clones and lacks some. This table holds over 120,000 clones, about 80% found once. The sample comprised PBMCs. These receptors all stem from a woman aged 18-30 years in good health and CMV-seropositive.

The chain links TRBV13 to TRBJ2-3; the D gene is possibly TRBD1 (6 bases). Trimming pared 1 base from V and 3 bases from J, leaving 17 bases between. CDR3 length: 17 amino acids. The V gene's germline CDR1 is PRHDT and CDR2 FYEKMQ (reference sequence). The CDR3 DNA follows: TGTGCCAGCAGCTTAGTTTTACCACAGGGATGGACAGATACGCAGTATTTT. This sequence encodes CASSLVLPQGWTDTQYF.

The chain links TRBV28 to TRBJ1-1; maybe TRBD1 (6 bases). CDR3 length: 14 amino acids. CDR1 MDHEN and CDR2 SYDVKM come from the germline V gene. Trimming removed 6 bases at V and 4 bases at J, with 15 bases between. CDR3 sequence (DNA): TGTGCCAGCAGGCCGGGGGGCCCGGGCACTGAAGCTTTCTTT. This sequence encodes CASRPGGPGTEAFF.

V usage is TRBV2 and J usage is TRBJ2-1, with a possible D match to TRBD2 (5 bases). Deletions cut 3 bases from V and 5 bases from J, with 14 bases between. The CDR3 loop spans 15 amino acids. CDR1 is SNHLY and CDR2 is FYNNEI in the germline V gene. CDR3 residues: CASSDRLAPNNEQFF. The CDR3 nucleotides are TGTGCCAGCAGTGATCGGCTAGCCCCTAACAATGAGCAGTTCTTC.

The chain carries TRBV7-9 and TRBJ1-1, with D hard to call. Germline values: CDR1 SEHNR, CDR2 FQNEAQ (reference sequence). The CDR3 spans 13 residues. Trimming cost V 0 bases and J 7 bases, with 9 bases left between them. The CDR3 bases are TGTGCCAGCAGCTTAGCAGGAGGACGTGAAGCTTTCTTT. It yields the protein CASSLAGGREAFF.

The chain couples TRBV19 to TRBJ2-7, with D perhaps TRBD1 (6 bases). Trimming took off 1 base at V and 6 bases at J, with 19 bases between the two ends. From germline, CDR1 is LNHDA and CDR2 SQIVND (reference sequence). The CDR3 is 16 residues long. The CDR3 loop is CASSIVDYRVSREQYF. As DNA, the CDR3 is TGTGCCAGTAGTATAGTTGATTACAGGGTATCCCGCGAGCAGTACTTC.

This chain connects TRBV19 to TRBJ1-3; the match to TRBD1 covers 8 bases. Germline CDR1 and CDR2: LNHDA and SQIVND (reference sequence). The CDR3 consists of 16 residues. The junction had 9 bases not matched to a gene; V was cut back by 6 bases and J by 2 bases. CDR3 sequence reads: CASSPRAGGAGNTIYF. Here the CDR3 DNA reads TGTGCCAGTAGCCCCCGGGCAGGGGGCGCTGGAAACACCATATATTTT.

The chain carries TRBV6-1 and TRBJ2-3; TRBD1 is a possible D gene (7 bases). This CDR3 region has 15 residues. Germline-derived CDR1 and CDR2 are MNHNS and SASEGT. Between the trimmed V and J ends, which lost 7 bases and 4 bases, there was a span of 18 bases. CDR3 sequence reads: CASTVGQGDSDTQYF. The DNA for the CDR3 is TGTGCCAGCACCGTTGGGCAGGGGGACTCAGATACGCAGTATTTT.

The chain carries TRBV25-1 and TRBJ1-2, with a tentative D call TRBD1 (5 bases). The CDR3 has 12 residues. The germline gives CDR1 MGHDK, CDR2 SYGVNS. The V gene lost 3 bases and the J gene lost 5 bases, with 7 bases spanning the gap. CDR3 sequence reads: CASSDGGYGYTF. The CDR3 region has the DNA TGTGCCAGCAGTGACGGGGGTTATGGCTACACCTTC.

About this clone itself: The CDR3 does not end in the conserved phenylalanine or tryptophan, so this is likely a read error. The J gene is TRBJ1-1, the V gene TRBV5-1, with D possibly TRBD1 on 6 matching bases. The CDR3 is 17 amino acids. Germline V lookup: CDR1 SGHRS, CDR2 YFSETQ. Trimming pared 4 bases from V and 4 bases from J, leaving 23 bases between. CDR3 coding DNA: TGCGCCAGCAGCCGGGGGGGGGCCCGAGTAGAGGGCACTGAAGCTTTCTCT. Translating gives CASSRGGARVEGTEAFS.

The chain uses TRBV11-2 and TRBJ2-1; D is unclear. CDR1 is SGHAT, CDR2 FQNNGV, per germline. The V end lost 5 bases, the J end lost 9 bases, and 14 bases lay between the germline ends. The CDR3 totals 13 residues. CDR3 in amino acids: CASSPYGESEQFF. In DNA, the CDR3 is TGTGCCAGCAGCCCCTACGGAGAGAGTGAGCAGTTCTTC.

The gene calls are TRBV5-4 and TRBJ2-5; 12 bases agree with TRBD1. The J call may be wrong; the DNA end is better matched by TRBJ2-7. CDR3 length equals 16 residues. Germline CDR1 reads SGHNT; CDR2 reads YYREEE (reference sequence). The CDR3 region is CASSSGQGALSYEQYF. The CDR3 coding sequence is TGTGCCAGCAGCTCGGGACAGGGGGCCCTCTCCTACGAGCAGTACTTC.

This clone was counted a few times. The chain links TRBV5-4 to TRBJ1-2, with 7 bases that match TRBD1. CDR1 and CDR2 (germline): SGHNT, YYREEE (reference sequence). The J segment lost 8 bases and the V segment lost 4 bases, leaving 8 bases of the junction unmatched. CDR3 length: 13 residues. The CDR3 nucleotides read TGTGCCAGCAGCGAACGAGGGGGCGCGGGCTACACCTTC. It is translated as CASSERGGAGYTF. Combining the CDR3 with reference TRBV5-4 and TRBJ1-2 gives the whole variable domain ETGVTQSPTHLIKTRGQQVTLRCSSQSGHNTVSWYQQALGQGPQFIFQYYREEENGRGNFPPRFSGLQFPNYSSELNVNALELDDSALYLCASSERGGAGYTFGSGTRLTVV.

V is TRBV6-1 and J is TRBJ2-4, with D possibly being TRBD2 (5 bases). The CDR3 loop spans 13 amino acids. Germline-derived CDR1 and CDR2 are MNHNS and SASEGT. Trimming removed 4 bases at V and 1 base at J, with 5 bases between. DNA of the CDR3: TGTGCCAGCAGTGCGGGGGCCAAAAACATTCAGTACTTC. This encodes CASSAGAKNIQYF.

In this sample, this clone turned up a few times. The V gene is TRBV30, the J gene TRBJ1-3, with 9 bases that match TRBD1. The trim removed 0 bases at V and 0 bases at J, leaving 3 bases unmatched. The CDR3 has 16 residues. Germline V gives CDR1 GTSNPN, CDR2 SVGIG (reference sequence). The CDR3 here is CAWSVGDRASGNTIYF. The DNA for the CDR3 is TGTGCCTGGAGTGTAGGGGACAGGGCCTCTGGAAACACCATATATTTT.

The chain recombines TRBV10-2 with TRBJ1-5; tentative D call: TRBD1 (6 bases). The germline V gene has CDR1 WSHSY and CDR2 SAAADI. This CDR3 region has 16 residues. Trimming shortened V by 6 bases and J by 2 bases, and 17 bases separated the two germline ends. The CDR3 nucleotides are TGCGCCAGCAGCGCCCGCGGGGGCGCGGGCAATCAGCCCCAGCATTTT. Translating gives CASSARGGAGNQPQHF.

This clone was recorded a few times. J is TRBJ1-5 and V is TRBV27; D is uncertain. This CDR3 has 15 amino acids. From germline, CDR1 is MNHEY and CDR2 SMNVEV (reference sequence). Trimming removed 2 bases from V and 0 bases from J, with 8 bases in between. The CDR3 DNA follows: TGTGCCAGCAGTTTAGAGGGATTTAGCAATCAGCCCCAGCATTTT. The encoded protein is CASSLEGFSNQPQHF.

The chain links TRBV7-9 to TRBJ1-4, with a possible D match to TRBD1 (5 bases). The germline V gene has CDR1 SEHNR and CDR2 FQNEAQ (reference sequence). V shed 5 bases and J shed 1 base, with 11 bases lying between them. The CDR3 loop spans 15 amino acids. CDR3 sequence (DNA): TGTGCCAGCAGCCCCCCCCAGGGAACTAATGAAAAACTGTTTTTT. Its translation is CASSPPQGTNEKLFF.

CDR3 bases: TGTGCCAGCAGCTTAAGAGGGGCGGGGCTTAGGGGCTACAATGAGCAGTTCTTC. It is translated as CASSLRGAGLRGYNEQFF. The chain employs TRBV7-6 and TRBJ2-1; tentative D call: TRBD2 (6 bases). CDR3 length: 18 amino acids. V was trimmed by 2 bases and J by 3 bases, leaving 20 bases between them. Germline V gives CDR1 SGHVS, CDR2 FNYEAQ.